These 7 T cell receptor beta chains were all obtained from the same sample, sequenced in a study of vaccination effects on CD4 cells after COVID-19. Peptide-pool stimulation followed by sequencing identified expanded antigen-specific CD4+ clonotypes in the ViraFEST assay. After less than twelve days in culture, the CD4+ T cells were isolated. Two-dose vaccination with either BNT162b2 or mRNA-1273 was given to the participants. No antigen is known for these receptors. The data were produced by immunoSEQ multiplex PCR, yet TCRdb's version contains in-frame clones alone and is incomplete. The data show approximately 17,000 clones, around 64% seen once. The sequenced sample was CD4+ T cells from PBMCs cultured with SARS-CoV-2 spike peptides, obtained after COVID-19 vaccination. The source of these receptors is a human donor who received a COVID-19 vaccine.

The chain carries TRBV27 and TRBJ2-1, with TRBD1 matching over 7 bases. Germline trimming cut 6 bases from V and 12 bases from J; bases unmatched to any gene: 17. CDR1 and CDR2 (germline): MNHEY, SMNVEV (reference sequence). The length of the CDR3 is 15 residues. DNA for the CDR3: TGTGCCAGCAGCCCAAACAGGGGTCTCCTACTTGGGCAGTTCTTC. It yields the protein CASSPNRGLLLGQFF.

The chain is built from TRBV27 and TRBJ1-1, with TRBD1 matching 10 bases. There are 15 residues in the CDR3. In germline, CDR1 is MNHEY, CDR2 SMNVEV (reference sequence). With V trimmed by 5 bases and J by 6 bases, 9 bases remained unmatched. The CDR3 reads CASSHTGQGGAEAFF. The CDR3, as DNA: TGTGCCAGCAGTCACACCGGACAGGGGGGGGCTGAAGCTTTCTTT.

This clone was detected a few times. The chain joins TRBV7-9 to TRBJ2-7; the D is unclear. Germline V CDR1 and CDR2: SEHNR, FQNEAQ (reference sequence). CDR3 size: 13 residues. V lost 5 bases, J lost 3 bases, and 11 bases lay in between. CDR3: CASSQHHGYEQYF. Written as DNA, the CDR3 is TGTGCCAGCAGCCAGCACCATGGCTACGAGCAGTACTTC. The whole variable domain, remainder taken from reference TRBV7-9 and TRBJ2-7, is DTGVSQNPRHKITKRGQNVTFRCDPISEHNRLYWYRQTLGQGPEFLTYFQNEAQLEKSRLLSDRFSAERPKGSFSTLEIQRTEQGDSAMYLCASSQHHGYEQYFGPGTRLTVT.

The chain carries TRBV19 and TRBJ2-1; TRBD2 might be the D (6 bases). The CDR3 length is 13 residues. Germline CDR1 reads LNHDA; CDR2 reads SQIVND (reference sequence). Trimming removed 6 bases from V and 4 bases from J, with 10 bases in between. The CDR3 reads CASSGRGYNEQFF. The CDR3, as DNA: TGTGCCAGTAGCGGGAGAGGGTACAATGAGCAGTTCTTC.

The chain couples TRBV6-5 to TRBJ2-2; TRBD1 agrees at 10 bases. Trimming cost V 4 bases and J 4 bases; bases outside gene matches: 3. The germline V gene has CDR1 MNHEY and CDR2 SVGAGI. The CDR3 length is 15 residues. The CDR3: CASSLDRGSTGELFF. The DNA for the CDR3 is TGTGCCAGCAGTTTGGACAGGGGGTCCACCGGGGAGCTGTTTTTT.

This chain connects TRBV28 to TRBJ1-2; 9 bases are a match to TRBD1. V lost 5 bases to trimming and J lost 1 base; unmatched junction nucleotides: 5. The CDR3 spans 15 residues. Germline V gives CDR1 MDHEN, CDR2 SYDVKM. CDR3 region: CASSISTGGNYGYTF. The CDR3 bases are TGTGCCAGCAGTATATCGACAGGGGGTAACTATGGCTACACCTTC.

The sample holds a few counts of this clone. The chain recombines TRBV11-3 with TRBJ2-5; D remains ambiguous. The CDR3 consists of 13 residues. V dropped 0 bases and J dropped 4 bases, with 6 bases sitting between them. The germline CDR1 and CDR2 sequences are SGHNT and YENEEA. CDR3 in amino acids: CASSLELAETQYF. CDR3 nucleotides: TGTGCCAGCAGCTTAGAGTTAGCAGAGACCCAGTACTTC. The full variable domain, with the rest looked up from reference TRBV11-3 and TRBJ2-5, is EAGVVQSPRYKIIEKKQPVAFWCNPISGHNTLYWYLQNLGQGPELLIRYENEEAVDDSQLPKDRFSAERLKGVDSTLKIQPAELGDSAVYLCASSLELAETQYFGPGTRLLVL.